The rows below give T cell receptor beta chains drawn from one sample of a study of blood T cell repertoires in COVID-19. Generated by immunoSEQ multiplex PCR, the TCRdb table keeps only in-frame clones and is missing some. The data hold roughly 200,000 clones, with about 80% observed a single time. Sequenced input: peripheral blood. The receptors derive from a human donor in a cohort sampled during active COVID-19. The CDR3 runs from the conserved cysteine through the conserved F or W. Fields, in order: CDR3 DNA, CDR3 protein, clone size, D gene, V gene, J gene, CDR3 length. The D gene is left open where the match is weak. Rows may omit the clone size; those that give it use once, few, many or a size class.

cdr3_nt: TGTGCCAGCAGCGTCCAGGGGGCCCAAGAGACCCAGTACTTC; cdr3_aa: CASSVQGAQETQYF; clone_size: .; d_call: TRBD1; v_call: TRBV9; j_call: TRBJ2-5; cdr3_length: 14
cdr3_nt: TGTGCCAGTACGGGGGGGTATAATTCACCCCTCCACTTT; cdr3_aa: CASTGGYNSPLHF; clone_size: once; d_call: .; v_call: TRBV27; j_call: TRBJ1-6; cdr3_length: 13
cdr3_nt: TGTGCCAGCAGCCCTCGACAGGGGGACAGGCAGCCCCAGCATTTT; cdr3_aa: CASSPRQGDRQPQHF; clone_size: .; d_call: TRBD1; v_call: TRBV4-2; j_call: TRBJ1-5; cdr3_length: 15
cdr3_nt: TGTGCCAGCAGCCCCAACAGCAACTATGGCTACACCTTC; cdr3_aa: CASSPNSNYGYTF; clone_size: .; d_call: .; v_call: TRBV11-2; j_call: TRBJ1-2; cdr3_length: 13
cdr3_nt: TGTGCCAGCAGTCGGACCCAGACAGCGGGGAACACTGAAGCTTTCTTT; cdr3_aa: CASSRTQTAGNTEAFF; clone_size: once; d_call: .; v_call: TRBV28; j_call: TRBJ1-1; cdr3_length: 16
cdr3_nt: TGTGCCAGTAGTATGCGGGATCTCCGGGCTTTCTTT; cdr3_aa: CASSMRDLRAFF; clone_size: .; d_call: .; v_call: TRBV19; j_call: TRBJ1-1; cdr3_length: 12
cdr3_nt: TGTGCCAGCAGCGTAGTTGATAGCGGGAGTTCCCCCACCGGGGAGCTGTTTTTT; cdr3_aa: CASSVVDSGSSPTGELFF; clone_size: few; d_call: TRBD2; v_call: TRBV9; j_call: TRBJ2-2; cdr3_length: 18
cdr3_nt: TGTGCCAGCAGCTTAGAGTTTGGGACTGGAACTTACGAGCAGTACTTC; cdr3_aa: CASSLEFGTGTYEQYF; clone_size: .; d_call: .; v_call: TRBV11-2; j_call: TRBJ2-7; cdr3_length: 16
cdr3_nt: TGTGCCAGCAGCCGTAGGACTAGCGGGAGGGGTGTGGACGAGCAGTACTTC; cdr3_aa: CASSRRTSGRGVDEQYF; clone_size: .; d_call: TRBD2; v_call: TRBV11-2; j_call: TRBJ2-7; cdr3_length: 17
cdr3_nt: TGTGCCAGTAGTATACGTTCGGCCCGGGCAGATACGCAGTATTTT; cdr3_aa: CASSIRSARADTQYF; clone_size: .; d_call: .; v_call: TRBV19; j_call: TRBJ2-3; cdr3_length: 15
cdr3_nt: TGTGCCACCAGCACAGACAGGGGCTATCAGCCCCAGCATTTT; cdr3_aa: CATSTDRGYQPQHF; clone_size: .; d_call: TRBD1; v_call: TRBV15; j_call: TRBJ1-5; cdr3_length: 14
cdr3_nt: TGCGCCAGCAGCCAAGTAAATACAGGGCAAAGCCCTGGGGGCTACACCTTC; cdr3_aa: CASSQVNTGQSPGGYTF; clone_size: .; d_call: .; v_call: TRBV4-1; j_call: TRBJ1-2; cdr3_length: 17
cdr3_nt: TGCGCCAGCAGCCAAGAAGGGACAGGGAGATCGTACACCGGGGAGCTGTTTTTT; cdr3_aa: CASSQEGTGRSYTGELFF; clone_size: .; d_call: TRBD1; v_call: TRBV4-1; j_call: TRBJ2-2; cdr3_length: 18
cdr3_nt: TGTGCCACCAGCCTCCCCGGGGGAGGGCTTACAGAGCAGTACTTC; cdr3_aa: CATSLPGGGLTEQYF; clone_size: .; d_call: TRBD2; v_call: TRBV15; j_call: TRBJ2-7; cdr3_length: 15
cdr3_nt: TGTGCCACCAGCCTGCGGAGGGGAGACCAGCCCCAGCATTTT; cdr3_aa: CATSLRRGDQPQHF; clone_size: .; d_call: .; v_call: TRBV15; j_call: TRBJ1-5; cdr3_length: 14
cdr3_nt: TGTGCCAGCAGCTTAGCGCGGGGGTCCTCCGAGCAGTACTTC; cdr3_aa: CASSLARGSSEQYF; clone_size: few; d_call: TRBD2; v_call: TRBV7-9; j_call: TRBJ2-7; cdr3_length: 14
cdr3_nt: TGCGCCAGCAGCCGAGCGGGAGTTTCGGATGAGCAGTTCTTC; cdr3_aa: CASSRAGVSDEQFF; clone_size: .; d_call: TRBD2; v_call: TRBV10-1; j_call: TRBJ2-1; cdr3_length: 14
cdr3_nt: TGTGCCAGCAGTGGAACATCGGGATCGGATCGTCGACTGTTTTTT; cdr3_aa: CASSGTSGSDRRLFF; clone_size: .; d_call: .; v_call: TRBV2; j_call: TRBJ1-4; cdr3_length: 15
cdr3_nt: TGTGCCACCAGCAGAGATCGGGCAGCAACTAGTGAAAAACTGTTTTTT; cdr3_aa: CATSRDRAATSEKLFF; clone_size: .; d_call: .; v_call: TRBV15; j_call: TRBJ1-4; cdr3_length: 16
cdr3_nt: TGTGCCAGCAGCTCGGCGGGCCCGGGGGGGAACACTGAAGCTTTCTTT; cdr3_aa: CASSSAGPGGNTEAFF; clone_size: few; d_call: .; v_call: TRBV7-8; j_call: TRBJ1-1; cdr3_length: 16
cdr3_nt: TGTGCCAGCAGTTATGTAACAACAGAAGGGAGTTTCTCCTACGAGCAGTACTTC; cdr3_aa: CASSYVTTEGSFSYEQYF; clone_size: .; d_call: .; v_call: TRBV6-2/TRBV6-3; j_call: TRBJ2-7; cdr3_length: 18
cdr3_nt: TGTGCCAGCCATTTGGATTTAGGGGCAAATTCACCCCTCCACTTT; cdr3_aa: CASHLDLGANSPLHF; clone_size: .; d_call: .; v_call: TRBV2; j_call: TRBJ1-6; cdr3_length: 15
cdr3_nt: TGTGCCAGTAGTATTACTGCCAAATCATATCAGCCCCAGCATTTT; cdr3_aa: CASSITAKSYQPQHF; clone_size: .; d_call: .; v_call: TRBV19; j_call: TRBJ1-5; cdr3_length: 15
cdr3_nt: TGTGCCAGCAGTTTAGCTTCGCGCTCTGGAAACACCATATATTTT; cdr3_aa: CASSLASRSGNTIYF; clone_size: few; d_call: .; v_call: TRBV28; j_call: TRBJ1-3; cdr3_length: 15
cdr3_nt: TGTGCCAGCGTCGATATAGCGGGAATTAAGGATGAGCAGTTCTTC; cdr3_aa: CASVDIAGIKDEQFF; clone_size: .; d_call: TRBD2; v_call: TRBV27; j_call: TRBJ2-1; cdr3_length: 15
cdr3_nt: TGTGCTAGCGGCCGACAGGGGAACACCGGGGAGCTGTTTTTT; cdr3_aa: CASGRQGNTGELFF; clone_size: .; d_call: .; v_call: TRBV7-7; j_call: TRBJ2-2; cdr3_length: 14
cdr3_nt: TGTGCCAGCAGCCAAGACCCCGGGGCTAGCGAAGCGCAGTATTTT; cdr3_aa: CASSQDPGASEAQYF; clone_size: .; d_call: .; v_call: TRBV4-2; j_call: TRBJ2-3; cdr3_length: 15
cdr3_nt: TGCGCCAGCAGCTTGGGAGGGGGTTTCGAAAAACTGTTTTTT; cdr3_aa: CASSLGGGFEKLFF; clone_size: .; d_call: .; v_call: TRBV5-1; j_call: TRBJ1-4; cdr3_length: 14
cdr3_nt: TGTGCCAGTAGTGTTAACAGGGCACGGAACTATGGCTACACCTTC; cdr3_aa: CASSVNRARNYGYTF; clone_size: .; d_call: .; v_call: TRBV19; j_call: TRBJ1-2; cdr3_length: 15
cdr3_nt: TGTGCCAGCAGCGTAGGACAGGGAATCTATGGCTACACCTTC; cdr3_aa: CASSVGQGIYGYTF; clone_size: few; d_call: TRBD1; v_call: TRBV9; j_call: TRBJ1-2; cdr3_length: 14
cdr3_nt: TGTGCCAGCAGCTTGACTAGCGGGAGCTACGAGCAGTACTTC; cdr3_aa: CASSLTSGSYEQYF; clone_size: .; d_call: TRBD2; v_call: TRBV5-4; j_call: TRBJ2-7; cdr3_length: 14
cdr3_nt: TGCGCCAGCAGCCAAGATGCAGGGGCCTACGAGCAGTACTTC; cdr3_aa: CASSQDAGAYEQYF; clone_size: .; d_call: .; v_call: TRBV4-3; j_call: TRBJ2-7; cdr3_length: 14
cdr3_nt: TGTGCCAGCAGCCCTACAGGGACCTACGAGCAGTACTTC; cdr3_aa: CASSPTGTYEQYF; clone_size: .; d_call: .; v_call: TRBV6-2/TRBV6-3; j_call: TRBJ2-7; cdr3_length: 13
cdr3_nt: TGTGCCAGCAGCCCATCTGCAGGGTCCGGGGAGCTGTTTTTT; cdr3_aa: CASSPSAGSGELFF; clone_size: .; d_call: .; v_call: TRBV11-2; j_call: TRBJ2-2; cdr3_length: 14